The 24 T cell receptor beta chains below come from one sample, sequenced in a study of shared clonotypes between healthy human individuals. Cells designated naive CD8 were CD45RO-negative and were positively selected for CCR7, with terminally differentiated effector memory CD45RA+ cells excluded. The data were produced by immunoSEQ multiplex PCR, yet TCRdb's version contains in-frame clones alone and is incomplete. The sample includes some 2.1 million clones, just over 90% of them seen just once. The source material was naive CD8+ T cells from PBMCs. These receptor sequences come from a man aged 18 to 29 in good health. Some clones in this sample may be carry-over from other donors' samples.

V gene TRBV4-3 combines with J gene TRBJ2-7; 7 nucleotides align to TRBD1. With V trimmed by 4 bases and J by 2 bases, 14 bases remained unmatched. This CDR3 has 17 amino acids. Germline CDR1 LGHNA, CDR2 YSLEER. CDR3 protein: CASSPEIMTGMAYEQYF. The CDR3 nucleotides are TGCGCCAGCAGCCCGGAAATTATGACAGGGATGGCCTACGAGCAGTACTTC.

The chain is built from TRBV18 and TRBJ1-1, with 8 nucleotides matching TRBD1. The ends lost 2 bases at V and 0 bases at J; junction bases unmatched: 20. The CDR3 sequence is 21 residues long. Germline V lookup: CDR1 KGHSH, CDR2 LQKENI. The CDR3 protein is CASSPTRDRQGRGLMNTEAFF. CDR3 DNA sequence: TGTGCCAGCTCACCAACGAGGGACAGGCAAGGTAGGGGTTTAATGAACACTGAAGCTTTCTTT.

V and J are TRBV28 and TRBJ1-1; D is perhaps TRBD1 (6 bases). The CDR3 is 13 residues long. Between the trimmed V and J ends, which lost 7 bases and 5 bases, there was a span of 14 bases. The germline V gene encodes CDR1 MDHEN and CDR2 SYDVKM. CDR3 amino acids: CASMVAGATEAFF. In DNA form, the CDR3 reads TGTGCCAGCATGGTCGCGGGGGCGACTGAAGCTTTCTTT.

The V gene is TRBV19, the J gene TRBJ1-1, with 7 bases identical to TRBD1. CDR1 LNHDA and CDR2 SQIVND come from the germline V gene (reference sequence). The CDR3 is made up of 15 amino acids. The J segment lost 1 base and the V segment lost 7 bases, leaving 9 bases of the junction unmatched. Here the CDR3 reads CASMGTGAWNTEAFF. The DNA of the CDR3 is TGTGCCAGTATGGGTACAGGGGCGTGGAACACTGAAGCTTTCTTT.

V usage is TRBV4-2 and J usage is TRBJ2-4; 7 bases fit TRBD1. V shed 5 bases, J shed 4 bases, and the junction held 5 bases outside the gene matches. This CDR3 comprises 14 residues. Germline V CDR1 and CDR2: LGHNA, YNFKEQ. The CDR3 DNA sequence: TGTGCCAGCAGCGCCGGGACAGAGAAAAACATTCAGTACTTC. It specifies CASSAGTEKNIQYF.

The chain links TRBV11-3 to TRBJ2-1, with 9 bases matching TRBD1. Germline V gene lookup returns CDR1 SGHNT and CDR2 YENEEA. Trimming removed 5 bases from V and 5 bases from J; junction bases left unmatched: 7. This CDR3 has 15 residues. CDR3 in amino acids: CASSHRGQGNNEQFF. Here the CDR3 DNA reads TGTGCCAGCAGCCACCGGGGACAGGGAAACAATGAGCAGTTCTTC.

The sample holds one count of this clone. V is TRBV6-5 and J is TRBJ1-5, with TRBD1 as a possible D gene (6 bases). This CDR3 has 16 amino acids. The V end was cut by 4 bases, the J end by 0 bases, with 13 bases between. From germline, CDR1 is MNHEY and CDR2 SVGAGI. The CDR3 region is CASSWGHRNSNQPQHF. CDR3 in DNA: TGTGCCAGCAGTTGGGGACACCGCAATAGCAATCAGCCCCAGCATTTT.

This rearrangement joins TRBV15 to TRBJ2-7; weak D call: TRBD1 (5 bases). The CDR3 totals 17 residues. Trimming left V 3 bases short and J 2 bases short, with 20 bases between. CDR1 LNHNV and CDR2 YYDKDF come from the germline V gene (reference sequence). The CDR3, as DNA: TGTGCCACCAGCAGCCCATGGGCAGGGCTCTCCGCCTACGAGCAGTACTTC. It codes for CATSSPWAGLSAYEQYF. Variable domain in full (rest from reference TRBV15 and TRBJ2-7): DAMVIQNPRYQVTQFGKPVTLSCSQTLNHNVMYWYQQKSSQAPKLLFHYYDKDFNNEADTPDNFQSRRPNTSFCFLDIRSPGLGDTAMYLCATSSPWAGLSAYEQYFGPGTRLTVT.

The CDR3, as DNA: TGTGCCACCCAGGGGGACGACCTGGGGGCTTTCTTT. Translated, it gives CATQGDDLGAFF. The chain couples TRBV2 to TRBJ1-1, with 7 bases identical to TRBD1. Germline V CDR1 and CDR2: SNHLY, FYNNEI. This CDR3 is built from 12 residues. The V segment lost 10 bases and the J segment 11 bases; nucleotides outside the gene matches: 13.

The V gene is TRBV7-2, the J gene TRBJ2-7; 16 bases are shared with TRBD2. CDR1 is SGHTA, CDR2 FQGNSA, per germline. J gave up 5 bases and V 4 bases, and 11 bases lay outside the gene matches. The CDR3 runs to 18 residues. The CDR3 loop is CASSSPGLAGGPRNEQYF. The CDR3 DNA reads TGTGCCAGCAGCTCCCCGGGACTAGCGGGAGGGCCGCGGAACGAGCAGTACTTC.

This rearrangement joins TRBV28 to TRBJ2-4; 10 bases align to TRBD1. Trimming cost V 3 bases and J 1 base; bases outside gene matches: 9. The germline gives CDR1 MDHEN, CDR2 SYDVKM. The CDR3 length is 18 residues. CDR3 sequence reads: CASSFLGQGNRAKNIQYF. The DNA of the CDR3 is TGTGCCAGCAGTTTTCTGGGACAGGGGAACAGGGCCAAAAACATTCAGTACTTC.

CDR3 coding DNA: TGTGCCAGCACCCCGGGGGGGGTCAACGAGCAGTACTTC. Protein sequence: CASTPGGVNEQYF. This chain connects TRBV28 to TRBJ2-7; TRBD2 matches at 8 bases. J gave up 5 bases and V 7 bases, and 7 bases lay outside the gene matches. The CDR3 spans 13 residues. Per germline, CDR1 MDHEN and CDR2 SYDVKM.

This chain connects TRBV29-1 to TRBJ1-2; no clear D gene. CDR1 is SQVTM, CDR2 ANQGSEA, per germline. The CDR3 is made up of 11 amino acids. V lost 4 bases, J lost 4 bases, and 7 bases lay in between. The CDR3, as DNA: TGCAGCGTTGTCCAGACCTATGGCTACACCTTC. Translation: CSVVQTYGYTF.

V and J are TRBV28 and TRBJ2-7; tentatively, D is TRBD2 (7 bases). Trimming took off 9 bases at V and 3 bases at J, with 18 bases between the two ends. Per the germline V gene, CDR1 is MDHEN and CDR2 is SYDVKM. CDR3 size: 14 residues. Written as DNA, the CDR3 is TGTGCCAGTAAGAAGGGGGGGTACGGCTACGAGCAGTACTTC. It translates to CASKKGGYGYEQYF.

V usage is TRBV27 and J usage is TRBJ2-7, with D tentatively TRBD1 (5 bases). The V gene lost 5 bases and the J gene lost 5 bases, with 25 bases spanning the gap. Germline V CDR1 and CDR2: MNHEY, SMNVEV (reference sequence). CDR3 length: 17 residues. The CDR3 is CASSHLPSRAWGHEQYF. The CDR3 DNA follows: TGTGCCAGCAGTCACTTACCGTCCCGAGCATGGGGCCACGAGCAGTACTTC.

V usage is TRBV7-9 and J usage is TRBJ1-6; D remains ambiguous. Trimming pared 4 bases from V and 0 bases from J, leaving 13 bases between. Germline CDR1 is SEHNR and CDR2 is FQNEAQ (reference sequence). The CDR3 contains 17 residues. The chain's CDR3 is CASSYTTPSSYNSPLHF. The DNA for the CDR3 is TGTGCCAGCAGCTATACGACACCAAGCTCCTATAATTCACCCCTCCACTTT.

V usage is TRBV4-3 and J usage is TRBJ2-3, with a possible D match to TRBD2 (7 bases). Germline CDR1 reads LGHNA; CDR2 reads YSLEER. Trimming took off 1 base at V and 5 bases at J, with 13 bases between the two ends. The CDR3 runs 15 residues. DNA for the CDR3: TGCGCCAGCAGCCAAGGACAAAGGGGGGGAGATACGCAGTATTTT. Translated: CASSQGQRGGDTQYF.

As DNA, the CDR3 is TGTGCCAGCAGGCAACAGGGTTCCGGGGAGCTGTTTTTT. Protein: CASRQQGSGELFF. V usage is TRBV27 and J usage is TRBJ2-2, with a possible D match to TRBD1 (6 bases). Trimming took off 6 bases at V and 6 bases at J, with 11 bases between the two ends. Germline V gene sequence: CDR1 MNHEY, CDR2 SMNVEV (reference sequence). This CDR3 region has 13 residues.

The table lists this clone with a few counts. The J gene is TRBJ1-2, the V gene TRBV18; TRBD1 matches at 7 bases. From germline, CDR1 is KGHSH and CDR2 LQKENI. This CDR3 has 15 residues. Unmatched junction bases numbered 7, after V lost 0 bases and J lost 6 bases. The CDR3 sequence: CASSPPTGTVHGYTF. The DNA for the CDR3 is TGTGCCAGCTCACCACCCACCGGGACAGTTCATGGCTACACCTTC.

Worth noting for this clone: Other DNA sequences from this sample encode an identical CDR3 as well. The chain is built from TRBV5-1 and TRBJ2-2; D gene unclear. The germline V gene encodes CDR1 SGHRS and CDR2 YFSETQ. V gave up 1 base and J gave up 5 bases, with 6 bases separating them. This CDR3 is 13 amino acids long. CDR3 loop: CASSLLGTGELFF. The CDR3 DNA sequence: TGCGCCAGCAGCTTGTTAGGGACCGGGGAGCTGTTTTTT.

The chain is built from TRBV28 and TRBJ2-2; 8 nucleotides align to TRBD2. Germline loops: CDR1 MDHEN, CDR2 SYDVKM. The junction had 9 bases not matched to a gene; V was cut back by 3 bases and J by 6 bases. The CDR3 covers 16 residues. DNA of the CDR3: TGTGCCAGCAGTTTCCCGTCGGGAGGGCGAGCCGGGGAGCTGTTTTTT. Its protein product is CASSFPSGGRAGELFF.

The chain recombines TRBV7-9 with TRBJ2-1, with a possible D match to TRBD2 (5 bases). Germline V gene data show CDR1 as SEHNR and CDR2 as FQNEAQ (reference sequence). The V gene lost 8 bases and the J gene lost 3 bases, with 23 bases spanning the gap. The CDR3 has 17 residues. The CDR3 here is CASRMGIAIPGYNEQFF. The CDR3 DNA follows: TGTGCCAGCCGAATGGGCATAGCGATTCCCGGCTACAATGAGCAGTTCTTC.

The chain couples TRBV6-1 to TRBJ2-7; TRBD2 is a possible D gene (6 bases). Trimming removed 3 bases from V and 9 bases from J, with 21 bases in between. Looked up from germline, CDR1 is MNHNS and CDR2 is SASEGT. The CDR3 consists of 15 residues. The CDR3 nucleotides are TGTGCCAGCAGTGAGGATGGGGGGTGGTCGTTCGGGCAGTACTTC. Translating gives CASSEDGGWSFGQYF.

The rearrangement joins TRBV28 to TRBJ2-1, with 11 nucleotides matching TRBD1. This CDR3 spans 16 amino acids. V shed 6 bases and J 0 bases; nucleotides not matched to a gene: 4. Per germline, CDR1 MDHEN and CDR2 SYDVKM. This chain's CDR3 is CASRPGTGGSYNEQFF. CDR3 nucleotide sequence: TGTGCCAGCAGGCCCGGGACAGGGGGCTCCTACAATGAGCAGTTCTTC.